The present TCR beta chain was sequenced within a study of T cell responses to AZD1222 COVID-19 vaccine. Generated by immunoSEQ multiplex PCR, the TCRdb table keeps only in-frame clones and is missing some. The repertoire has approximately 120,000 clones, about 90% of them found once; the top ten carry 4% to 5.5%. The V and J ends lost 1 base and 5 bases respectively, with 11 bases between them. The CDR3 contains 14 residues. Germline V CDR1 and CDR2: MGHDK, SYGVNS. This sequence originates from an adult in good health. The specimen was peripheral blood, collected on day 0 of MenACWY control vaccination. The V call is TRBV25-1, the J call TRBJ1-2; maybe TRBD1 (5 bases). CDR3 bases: TGTGCCAGCAGTGAATGGGGGGAAAGGTATGGCTACACCTTC. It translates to CASSEWGERYGYTF.